This TCR beta chain was identified in a study of early T cells in non-severe SARS-CoV-2 infection. TCRdb ran MiXCR on the 5' RACE reads and lists one entry per CDR3 protein. Here the sample spans some 18,000 distinct CDR3 sequences, more than 5% being singletons. This clonotype was seen repeatedly, ten times or more. The length of the CDR3 is 13 residues. Trimming took 5 bases from V and 3 from J; bases not matched to a gene: 2. CDR1 is DFQATT and CDR2 is SNEGSKA in the germline V gene (reference sequence). The sequenced sample was whole blood. This clonotype originated in an adult who was a healthcare worker with PCR-confirmed SARS-CoV-2 infection or an uninfected control (not recorded which). The rearrangement uses TRBV20-1 and TRBJ1-4, with TRBD1 matching 8 bases. The CDR3 DNA is TGCAGTGCTCCGACAGGGGCTAATGAAAAACTGTTTTTT. Residues: CSAPTGANEKLFF.